The 10 T cell receptor beta chains listed next were all sequenced from one sample in a study of human T cells and chemical hapten exposure. One entry per CDR3 protein results from TCRdb running MiXCR on the RACE reads. Of more than 100,000 distinct CDR3 sequences listed, roughly an eighth were seen once; the top ten hold 0.92%. Time point indicated: patch test 1, 2 weeks after DPC sensitization. Treatment denoted: therapeutic diphenylcyclopropenone sensitization with weekly scalp DPC. Sequencing used whole blood, obtained in connection with sensitization to the hapten diphenylcyclopropenone (DPC). The source is a man between 18 and 29 years old with alopecia areata. Some clones in this sample may be carry-over from other donors' samples.

The V gene is TRBV3-1, the J gene TRBJ1-6; 12 bases line up with TRBD1. Germline CDR1 reads LGHDT; CDR2 reads YNNKEL (reference sequence). This CDR3 region has 18 residues. V trimming: 4 bases; J trimming: 10 bases; junction bases outside the gene matches: 14. CDR3 bases: TGTGCCAGCAGCCCCCAACCGGGACAGGGGGCCTATCGGTCACCCCTCCACTTT. Its protein product is CASSPQPGQGAYRSPLHF.

This clonotype was seen ten or more times. The chain carries TRBV20-1 and TRBJ2-7; TRBD2 matches 12 bases. Germline assignment: CDR1 DFQATT and CDR2 SNEGSKA (reference sequence). This CDR3 is 14 amino acids long. Trimming cost V 6 bases and J 3 bases; bases outside gene matches: 6. The CDR3 DNA sequence: TGCAGTGCAACCACTAGCGGGGGGATCTACGAGCAGTACTTC. Translation: CSATTSGGIYEQYF.

This clonotype has only a few counts. The chain links TRBV23-1 to TRBJ2-5, with D maybe TRBD2 (5 bases). Being an ORF, TRBV23-1 has a function that is uncertain. The CDR3 runs 10 residues. V shed 7 bases and J shed 7 bases, with 7 bases lying between them. The CDR3 DNA sequence: TGCGCCAGCATACGGGGGACCCAGTACTTC. Amino acids: CASIRGTQYF.

There are many counts of this clonotype. The chain combines TRBV6-5 with TRBJ1-1; the D is unclear. The CDR3 is made up of 13 amino acids. The ends were cut back, 2 bases at V and 7 bases at J, with 11 bases in the middle. CDR1 is MNHEY, CDR2 SVGAGI, per germline. The CDR3 DNA sequence: TGTGCCAGCAGTTACGAAACCGGTGGTGAAGCTTTCTTT. Its protein is CASSYETGGEAFF.

This clonotype was seen at least ten times. The chain couples TRBV20-1 to TRBJ2-1; 10 bases are a match to TRBD2. The germline V gene has CDR1 DFQATT and CDR2 SNEGSKA (reference sequence). The CDR3 is 13 residues long. V shed 5 bases and J 5 bases; nucleotides not matched to a gene: 3. DNA of the CDR3: TGCAGTGCTGGAGCGGGGGGGGACAATGAGCAGTTCTTC. It translates to CSAGAGGDNEQFF.

This clonotype was detected ten times or more. The chain carries TRBV3-1 and TRBJ1-2, with 7 positions matching TRBD1. The germline CDR1 and CDR2 sequences are LGHDT and YNNKEL (reference sequence). J lost 4 bases, V lost 3 bases, and 2 bases had no gene match. This CDR3 spans 13 amino acids. The CDR3 spells CASSQDRSYGYTF. DNA for the CDR3: TGTGCCAGCAGCCAGGACAGGAGCTATGGCTACACCTTC.

Only a few counts were recorded for this clonotype. This rearrangement joins TRBV6-5 to TRBJ2-7; D not resolved. V was trimmed by 5 bases and J by 4 bases, leaving 9 bases between them. This CDR3 has 12 amino acids. The germline V gene has CDR1 MNHEY and CDR2 SVGAGI. Here the CDR3 DNA reads TGTGCCAGCAGTCCACAGAATTACGAGCAGTACTTC. Protein: CASSPQNYEQYF.

The rearrangement links TRBV3-1 to TRBJ2-3, with 9 bases lining up with TRBD2. This CDR3 region has 16 residues. Germline V gene sequence: CDR1 LGHDT, CDR2 YNNKEL (reference sequence). V lost 0 bases, J lost 7 bases, and 8 bases stayed unmatched. The CDR3 loop is CASSQDYGGGANTQYF. The DNA for the CDR3 is TGTGCCAGCAGCCAAGATTACGGCGGGGGGGCTAATACGCAGTATTTT.

This clonotype was seen a handful of times. Written as DNA, the CDR3 is TGTGCCAGCAGCTTAGCGCCTAGCGGCCAAGAGACCCAGTACTTC. As protein: CASSLAPSGQETQYF. The chain has TRBV7-7 and TRBJ2-5; 7 bases agree with TRBD2. This CDR3 spans 15 amino acids. V was pared by 0 bases and J by 1 base, with 2 bases of the junction left unmatched. CDR1 is SSHAT, CDR2 FNYEAQ, per germline (reference sequence). The variable domain in full, with the rest retrieved from reference TRBV7-7 and TRBJ2-5, is GAGVSQSPRYKVTKRGQDVTLRCDPISSHATLYWYQQALGQGPEFLTYFNYEAQPDKSGLPSDRFSAERPEGSISTLTIQRTEQRDSAMYRCASSLAPSGQETQYFGPGTRLLVL.

The chain joins TRBV28 to TRBJ2-7; 9 bases are shared with TRBD1. Losses at the gene ends were 5 bases for V and 4 bases for J; bases not matched to a gene: 6. CDR3 length: 14 residues. CDR1 is MDHEN, CDR2 SYDVKM, per germline. The CDR3 DNA reads as TGTGCCAGCAGTGCGGGGACAGGGACGTACGAGCAGTACGTC. This encodes CASSAGTGTYEQYV.